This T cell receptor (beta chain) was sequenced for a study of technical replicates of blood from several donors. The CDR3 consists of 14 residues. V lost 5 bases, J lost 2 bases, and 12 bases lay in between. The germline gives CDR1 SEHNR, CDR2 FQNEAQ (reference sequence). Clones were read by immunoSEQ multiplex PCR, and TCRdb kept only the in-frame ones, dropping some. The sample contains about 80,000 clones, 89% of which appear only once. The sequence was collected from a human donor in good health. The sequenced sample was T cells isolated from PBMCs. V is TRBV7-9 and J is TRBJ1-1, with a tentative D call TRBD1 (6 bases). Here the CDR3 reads CASSTQGPNTEAFF. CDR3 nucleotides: TGTGCCAGCAGCACCCAGGGGCCAAACACTGAAGCTTTCTTT.